The source of this T cell receptor (beta chain) is a study of blood T cell repertoires in COVID-19 (dated by TCRdb to 2018 to 2020). Regarding the study in general: Samples from collaborators originated in the United States, Italy and Spain and spanned both the acute and convalescent phases of COVID-19. The prospective study material was composed of cDNA or gDNA derived from T cells, B-cell-depleted T cells, or PBMCs. The dataset comprised deeply sampled blood TCRbeta repertoires from subjects exposed to, actively infected with, or recovered from COVID-19. The repertoires were released in a freely available public database intended as a resource for research on the immune response to SARS-CoV-2. Samples came from the ongoing ImmuneRACE study (first 160 participants) plus 1,254 subjects from 6 global collaborators. Sample metadata almost always included a de-identified subject ID, COVID-19 status, age in years and sex. HLA class I and class II types, where available, came from metadata supplied by the sample provider rather than from assay-based typing.

This clone was seen just once. Its specific antigen is unknown. Base quality data are lacking; no much larger clone is found one base away. Overall study results and their limits: The amount of clinical and demographic metadata varied by source and participant and was provided uncurated.

Participants in the prospective study were aged roughly 18 to 90 years, lived in about two dozen United States geographic areas, and enrolled through a virtual design. Cohort assignment in the prospective study relied on participant-reported clinical history from a screening survey and a study questionnaire. Recovered participants in ImmuneRACE Cohort 3 were defined by two consecutive negative NP/OP PCR tests, clearance by a healthcare professional, or resolution of symptoms. Mobile phlebotomists in the prospective study collected whole blood, serum and a nasopharyngeal or oropharyngeal swab from every participant. Participants in the prospective study had the option to provide additional blood draws and questionnaires over a roughly 2-month period. Blood samples from the prospective study were shipped frozen or at room temperature prior to DNA extraction. Measured from the cysteine to the phenylalanine, the CDR3 is 12 residues long. Only the CDR3 part of the read is kept: 36 bases, read in frame from the first base. V ends up 4 bases short and J 7 bases short, with an unmatched junction base count of 1. The germline V gene yields SGDLS for CDR1 and YYNGEE for CDR2.

TCRbeta CDR3 regions were amplified from genomic DNA by means of the immunoSEQ Assay, a bias-controlled multiplex PCR. Turning to the authors' computational methods: Nucleated cell counts per sample were estimated from amplification of reference gene primers within the assay. To quantify the absolute abundance of each unique TCRbeta CDR3 rearrangement, sequence reads were collapsed and filtered. For each sample, productive Simpson clonality was calculated by taking the square root of Simpson's diversity index across productive rearrangements. TCRdb mirrors the immuneACCESS table, restricted to in-frame sequences. Some clones are absent from its copies; in checked studies, under half trace to an unresolved V gene, and the reason for the others is unknown. D and trimming were read from the DNA, whereas the V and J calls and clone size are those reported in that table. The sample profile shows about 200,000 clones; less than 85% of them were found once. The ten largest account for around 20% of the sample.

Sequenced input: PBMCs or T cells enriched from blood (not recorded which). The V gene is TRBV9 and the J gene is TRBJ2-1, and 8 bases in between align with TRBD2. This TCR derives from a man in his forties or fifties who had recovered from COVID-19. The CDR3 sequence is CASSPSGNEQFF. The base sequence is TGTGCCAGCAGCCCTAGCGGGAATGAGCAGTTCTTC. Where the CDR3 stops, the reference TRBV9 and TRBJ2-1 genes take over; the full variable domain is DSGVTQTPKHLITATGQRVTLRCSPRSGDLSVYWYQQSLDQGLQFLIQYYNGEERAKGNILERFSAQQFPDLHSELNLSSLELGDSALYFCASSPSGNEQFFGPGTRLTVL.